This T cell receptor (beta chain) is drawn from a study of cytomegalovirus exposure and HLA in healthy donors. Across the whole study: Per a later analysis, the approximately 620 first-cohort and 120 validation repertoires shared one platform.

Generated by immunoSEQ multiplex PCR, the TCRdb table keeps only in-frame clones and is missing some. The sample shows roughly 330,000 clones, roughly 87% of them seen only once. The V gene's germline CDR1 is MNHNS and CDR2 SASEGT. There are 14 residues in the CDR3. The J segment lost 5 bases and the V segment lost 1 base, leaving 3 bases of the junction unmatched. The chain combines TRBV6-1 with TRBJ2-7; 9 bases align to TRBD1. This TCR was recovered from a woman in her 30s in good health and CMV-seropositive. The sample consisted of PBMCs. As DNA, the CDR3 is TGTGCCAGCAGTGAAGTAAACAGGGGGCACGAGCAGTACTTC. Encoded protein: CASSEVNRGHEQYF.